The rows below give T cell receptor beta chains drawn from one sample of a study of shared clonotypes between healthy human individuals. The method was immunoSEQ multiplex PCR; TCRdb's version includes in-frame clones alone and lacks a portion of them. The sample shows 1,400,000 or so clones, 98% of them seen only once. Sequencing was performed on naive CD4+ T cells sorted from blood. The origin of the receptors is a man in his thirties or forties in good health. CDR3s include the opening cysteine and the closing phenylalanine or tryptophan. The D gene is left open where the match is weak. Size is stated for part of the rows, as once, few or many counts, or as a class when the clone is expanded.

TRBD2	13	TRBV29-1	-	TRBJ2-1	TGCAGCGTTTCTAGCGGGAGGGCTTATGAGCAGTTCTTC	CSVSSGRAYEQFF
-	15	TRBV2	-	TRBJ1-5	TGTGCCAGCAGTGAATTCCAAAACCAGTTTCGGCCCCAGCATTTT	CASSEFQNQFRPQHF
TRBD2	15	TRBV5-1	-	TRBJ2-7	TGCGCCAGCAGCACAGGGACTAGCGGGAACTACGAGCAGTACTTC	CASSTGTSGNYEQYF
-	15	TRBV5-1	-	TRBJ2-3	TGCGCCAGCAGCTCAAGCGGTCGATCAACAGATACGCAGTATTTT	CASSSSGRSTDTQYF
-	16	TRBV10-3	-	TRBJ1-2	TGTGCCATCAGTGAGTCTCTGGGGGACTCTAACTATGGCTACACCTTC	CAISESLGDSNYGYTF
-	13	TRBV6-5	-	TRBJ2-5	TGTGCCAGCAACACACAGGGGGGGGAGACCCAGTACTTC	CASNTQGGETQYF
TRBD2	15	TRBV5-4	-	TRBJ2-1	TGTGCCAGCAGCTTGGGACTAGCGGGGGAGAATGAGCAGTTCTTC	CASSLGLAGENEQFF
-	13	TRBV7-9	-	TRBJ1-1	TGTGCCAGCAGCTTTCAGGGAGACACTGAAGCTTTCTTT	CASSFQGDTEAFF
-	11	TRBV10-3	-	TRBJ1-2	TGTGCCTCTGAAGGGATCTCTGGCTACACCTTC	CASEGISGYTF
-	12	TRBV18	-	TRBJ2-7	TGTGCCAGCTCAGCGAGCTCCTACGAGCAGTACTTC	CASSASSYEQYF
-	15	TRBV5-1	-	TRBJ2-3	TGCGCCAGCAGCTTTCACTCCCGGAGCACAGATACGCAGTATTTT	CASSFHSRSTDTQYF
TRBD2	14	TRBV9	-	TRBJ2-1	TGTGCCAGCAGCGTATACGGCGGGAGTCATGAGCAGTTCTTC	CASSVYGGSHEQFF
-	13	TRBV5-4	-	TRBJ2-3	TGTGCCAGCAGCCCGGAGTCCATAGATACGCAGTATTTT	CASSPESIDTQYF
TRBD2	12	TRBV7-9	-	TRBJ2-3	TGTGCTGGGGCGGGAGGAGGAGATACGCAGTATTTT	CAGAGGGDTQYF
-	14	TRBV7-3	once	TRBJ2-3	TGTGCCAGCAGCTTGGGGAGTTACACAGATACGCAGTATTTT	CASSLGSYTDTQYF
TRBD2	16	TRBV4-1	once	TRBJ2-2	TGCGCCAGCAGCCAAGTGAGGGCTAGCGGACCCGGGGAGCTGTTTTTT	CASSQVRASGPGELFF
-	16	TRBV9	-	TRBJ2-1	TGTGCCAGCAGCACCTCGAAGGGAGGAACCTACAATGAGCAGTTCTTC	CASSTSKGGTYNEQFF
-	15	TRBV9	-	TRBJ2-1	TGTGCCAGCAGCGTCGGAACAGGGTCCTACAATGAGCAGTTCTTC	CASSVGTGSYNEQFF
-	15	TRBV2	-	TRBJ2-6	TGTGCCAGCAGTGAACGGCACTCTGGGGCCAACGTCCTGACTTTC	CASSERHSGANVLTF
-	14	TRBV9	-	TRBJ2-5	TGTGCCAGCAGCGTACTAGGGGGGCGGGAGACCCAGTACTTC	CASSVLGGRETQYF
TRBD1	17	TRBV6-4	-	TRBJ2-6	TGTGCCAGCAGCCGGGACAGGGTGGTGTCTGGGGCCAACGTCCTGACTTTC	CASSRDRVVSGANVLTF
-	14	TRBV28	-	TRBJ1-1	TGTGCCAGCAGGAGAGACTTATTGAACACTGAAGCTTTCTTT	CASRRDLLNTEAFF
-	13	TRBV29-1	-	TRBJ2-7	TGCAGCGTTTCTCCCGGGCCTCAGGGGGAGCAGTACTTC	CSVSPGPQGEQYF
-	16	TRBV19	-	TRBJ2-5	TGTGCCAGTAGTATATCAGCCCGAGGAGGCGGCGAGACCCAGTACTTC	CASSISARGGGETQYF
-	13	TRBV14	-	TRBJ2-7	TGTGCCAGCAGCCCAGAAAGGACGGGACAGCAGTACTTC	CASSPERTGQQYF
-	16	TRBV27	-	TRBJ1-5	TGTGCCAGCAGTTTAGGGCTCGACAGGAGCAATCAGCCCCAGCATTTT	CASSLGLDRSNQPQHF
TRBD1	14	TRBV6-6	-	TRBJ1-1	TGTGCCAGCAGTTCCCACAGGGGGGGAACTGAAGCTTTCTTT	CASSSHRGGTEAFF
-	11	TRBV11-2	-	TRBJ1-2	TGTGCCAGCAGAGAGGGGTATGGCTACACCTTC	CASREGYGYTF
-	13	TRBV18	-	TRBJ2-6	TGTGCCAGCTCCCCCTTAGGGGCCAACGTCCTGACTTTC	CASSPLGANVLTF
-	15	TRBV7-8	-	TRBJ1-3	TGTGCCAGCAGCTTCGTTGCGGGCTCTGGAAACACCATATATTTT	CASSFVAGSGNTIYF
-	11	TRBV2	-	TRBJ2-1	TGTGCCAGCAGCGTGGGACAAGAGGAGTTCTTC	CASSVGQEEFF
-	14	TRBV4-3	-	TRBJ2-3	TGCGCCAGCAGCCAAGAGCCGGGGACAGATACGCAGTATTTT	CASSQEPGTDTQYF
-	15	TRBV11-2	-	TRBJ1-5	TGTGCCAGCAGCTTAACGGGAGGTTGGAATCAGCCCCAGCATTTT	CASSLTGGWNQPQHF
TRBD1	15	TRBV6-5	-	TRBJ2-7	TGTGCCAGCAGTTACGGGACAGGGGGTTCCTACGAGCAGTACTTC	CASSYGTGGSYEQYF
TRBD1	15	TRBV7-9	-	TRBJ1-4	TGTGCCAGCAGCGGAGGGACAGGGGGAATAGAAAAACTGTTTTTT	CASSGGTGGIEKLFF
TRBD2	18	TRBV5-8	-	TRBJ2-3	TGTGCCAGCGGATGGCCATTTAGAGCGGGAGGCGTCACAGATACGCAGTATTTT	CASGWPFRAGGVTDTQYF
TRBD1	17	TRBV9	-	TRBJ2-5	TGTGCCAGCAGCGTAGATGCAGAAGGGGGCTTGATGGAGACCCAGTACTTC	CASSVDAEGGLMETQYF
TRBD1	17	TRBV5-6	-	TRBJ2-7	TGTGCCAGCAGCTCACCCTCCCGGACAGGGTCTACCTACGAGCAGTACTTC	CASSSPSRTGSTYEQYF
TRBD2	14	TRBV30	-	TRBJ2-7	TGTGCCTGGAGGGGGCTAGCGGGTTCCTACGAGCAGTACTTC	CAWRGLAGSYEQYF
-	12	TRBV6-5	-	TRBJ2-7	TGTGCCAGCCAGGGGCGCGCCTACGAGCAGTACTTC	CASQGRAYEQYF
TRBD2	18	TRBV7-9	-	TRBJ2-5	TGTGCCAGCAGCTTATCTTTCGGAGGACTAGCGGGCCAAGAGACCCAGTACTTC	CASSLSFGGLAGQETQYF
-	14	TRBV27	once	TRBJ1-1	TGTGCCAGCAGTTTAAACTGGAAGAACACTGAAGCTTTCTTT	CASSLNWKNTEAFF
-	16	TRBV11-2	-	TRBJ1-1	TGTGCCAGCAGCTTAGATCAGGAAGGGCAGGACACTGAAGCTTTCTTT	CASSLDQEGQDTEAFF
-	13	TRBV30	-	TRBJ1-4	TGTGCCTGGAGCCATTCCGGAAATGAAAAACTGTTTTTT	CAWSHSGNEKLFF